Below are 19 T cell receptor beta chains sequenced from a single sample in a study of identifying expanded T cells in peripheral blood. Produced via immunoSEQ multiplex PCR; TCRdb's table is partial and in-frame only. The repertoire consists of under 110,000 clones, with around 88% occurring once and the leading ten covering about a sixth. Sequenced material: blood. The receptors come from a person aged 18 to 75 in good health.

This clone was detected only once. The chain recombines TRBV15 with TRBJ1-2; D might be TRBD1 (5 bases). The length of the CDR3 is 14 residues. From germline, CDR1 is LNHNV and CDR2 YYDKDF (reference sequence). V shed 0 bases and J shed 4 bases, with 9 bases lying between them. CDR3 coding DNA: TGTGCCACCAGCAGAGATAGGACAACCTATGGCTACACCTTC. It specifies CATSRDRTTYGYTF.

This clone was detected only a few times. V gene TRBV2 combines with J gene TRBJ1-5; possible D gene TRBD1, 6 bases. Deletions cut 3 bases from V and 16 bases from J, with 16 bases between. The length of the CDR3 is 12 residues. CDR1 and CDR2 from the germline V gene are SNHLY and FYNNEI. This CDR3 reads CASSDRDRRNHF. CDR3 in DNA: TGTGCCAGCAGTGATAGAGACAGGCGAAATCATTTT.

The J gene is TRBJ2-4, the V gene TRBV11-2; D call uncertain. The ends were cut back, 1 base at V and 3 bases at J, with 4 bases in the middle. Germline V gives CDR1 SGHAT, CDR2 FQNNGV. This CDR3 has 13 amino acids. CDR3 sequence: CASSLGYKNIQYF. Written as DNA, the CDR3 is TGTGCCAGCAGCTTAGGATACAAAAACATTCAGTACTTC.

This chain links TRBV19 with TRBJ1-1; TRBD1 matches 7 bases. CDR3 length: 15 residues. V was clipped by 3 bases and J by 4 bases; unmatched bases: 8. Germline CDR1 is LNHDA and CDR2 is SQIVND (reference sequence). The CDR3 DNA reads TGTGCCAGTAGTATTCGGCAGGGGGTAGGCACTGAAGCTTTCTTT. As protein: CASSIRQGVGTEAFF.

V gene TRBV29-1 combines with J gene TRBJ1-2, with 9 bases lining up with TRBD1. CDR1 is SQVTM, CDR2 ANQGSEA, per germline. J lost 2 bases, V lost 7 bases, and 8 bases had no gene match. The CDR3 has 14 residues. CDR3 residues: CSAGRQGVNYGYTF. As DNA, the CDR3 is TGCAGCGCTGGAAGACAGGGGGTAAACTATGGCTACACCTTC.

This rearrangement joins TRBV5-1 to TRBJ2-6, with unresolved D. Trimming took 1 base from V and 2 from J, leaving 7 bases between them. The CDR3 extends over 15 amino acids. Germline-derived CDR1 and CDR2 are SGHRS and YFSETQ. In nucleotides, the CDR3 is TGCGCCAGCAGCTTGCGGGCGACTGGGGCCAACGTCCTGACTTTC. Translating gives CASSLRATGANVLTF.

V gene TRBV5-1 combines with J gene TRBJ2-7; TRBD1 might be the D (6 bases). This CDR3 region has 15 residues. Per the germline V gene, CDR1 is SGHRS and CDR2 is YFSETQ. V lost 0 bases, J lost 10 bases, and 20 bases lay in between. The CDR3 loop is CASSLGWTGTPQQYF. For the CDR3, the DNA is TGCGCCAGCAGCTTGGGTTGGACCGGGACACCGCAACAGTACTTC.

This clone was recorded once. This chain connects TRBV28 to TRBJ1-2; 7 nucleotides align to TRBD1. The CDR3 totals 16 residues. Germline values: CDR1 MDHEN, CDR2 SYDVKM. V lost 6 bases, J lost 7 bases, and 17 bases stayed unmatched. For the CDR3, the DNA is TGTGCCAGCAGGGGGCACAGGGGCTCGTTTGTCGGTGGCTACACCTTC. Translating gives CASRGHRGSFVGGYTF.

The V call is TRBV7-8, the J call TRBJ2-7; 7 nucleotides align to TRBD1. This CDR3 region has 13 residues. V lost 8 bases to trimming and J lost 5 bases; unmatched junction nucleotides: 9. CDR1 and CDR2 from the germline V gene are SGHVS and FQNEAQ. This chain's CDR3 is CASDPGGAHEQYF. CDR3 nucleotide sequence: TGTGCCAGCGATCCAGGGGGTGCCCACGAGCAGTACTTC. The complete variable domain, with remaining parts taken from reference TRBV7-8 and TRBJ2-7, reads GAGVSQSPRYKVAKRGQDVALRCDPISGHVSLFWYQQALGQGPEFLTYFQNEAQLDKSGLPSDRFFAERPEGSVSTLKIQRTQQEDSAVYLCASDPGGAHEQYFGPGTRLTVT.

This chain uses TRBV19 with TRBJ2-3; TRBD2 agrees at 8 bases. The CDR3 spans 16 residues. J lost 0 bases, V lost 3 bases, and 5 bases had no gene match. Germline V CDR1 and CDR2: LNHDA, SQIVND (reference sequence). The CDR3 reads CASSMVAGGSTDTQYF. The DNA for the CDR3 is TGTGCCAGTAGTATGGTGGCGGGGGGTAGCACAGATACGCAGTATTTT.

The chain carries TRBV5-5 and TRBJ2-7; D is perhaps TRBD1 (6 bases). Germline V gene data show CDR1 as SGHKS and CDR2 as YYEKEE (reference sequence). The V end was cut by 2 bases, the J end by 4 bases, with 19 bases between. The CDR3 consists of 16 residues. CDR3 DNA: TGTGCCAGCAGCTTTGAACAGGGACGATCGAATTACGAGCAGTACTTC. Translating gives CASSFEQGRSNYEQYF.

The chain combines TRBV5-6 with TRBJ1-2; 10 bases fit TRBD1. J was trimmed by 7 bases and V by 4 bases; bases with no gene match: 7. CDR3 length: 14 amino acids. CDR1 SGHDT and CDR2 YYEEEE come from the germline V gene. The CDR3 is CASSLGQGFAGYTF. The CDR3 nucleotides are TGTGCCAGCAGCCTGGGACAGGGGTTTGCTGGCTACACCTTC.

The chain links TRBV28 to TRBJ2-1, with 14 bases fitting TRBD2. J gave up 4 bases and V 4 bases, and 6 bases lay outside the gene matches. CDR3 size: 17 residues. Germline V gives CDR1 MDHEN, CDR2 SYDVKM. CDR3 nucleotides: TGTGCCAGCAGTTCCGCGGGACTAGCGGGGGTATACAATGAGCAGTTCTTC. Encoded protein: CASSSAGLAGVYNEQFF.

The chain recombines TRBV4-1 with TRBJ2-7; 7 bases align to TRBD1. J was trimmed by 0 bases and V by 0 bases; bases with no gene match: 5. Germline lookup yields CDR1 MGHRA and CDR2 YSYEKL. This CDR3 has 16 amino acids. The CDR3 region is CASSQDFPGGSYEQYF. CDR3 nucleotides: TGCGCCAGCAGCCAAGATTTCCCAGGGGGCTCCTACGAGCAGTACTTC.

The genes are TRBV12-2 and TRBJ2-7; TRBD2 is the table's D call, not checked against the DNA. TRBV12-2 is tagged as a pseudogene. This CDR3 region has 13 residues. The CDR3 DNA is TGTGCGGAACCGGGACTAGCGGGCTACGAGCAGTACTTC. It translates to CAEPGLAGYEQYF.

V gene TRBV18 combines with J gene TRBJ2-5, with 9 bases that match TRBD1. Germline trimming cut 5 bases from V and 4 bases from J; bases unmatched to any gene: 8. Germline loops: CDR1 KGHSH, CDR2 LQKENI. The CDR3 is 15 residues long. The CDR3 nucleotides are TGTGCCAGCTCATCCACCCCGACAGGGGGAGAGACCCAGTACTTC. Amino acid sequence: CASSSTPTGGETQYF. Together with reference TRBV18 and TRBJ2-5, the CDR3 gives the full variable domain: NAGVMQNPRHLVRRRGQEARLRCSPMKGHSHVYWYRQLPEEGLKFMVYLQKENIIDESGMPKERFSAEFPKEGPSILRIQQVVRGDSAAYFCASSSTPTGGETQYFGPGTRLLVL.

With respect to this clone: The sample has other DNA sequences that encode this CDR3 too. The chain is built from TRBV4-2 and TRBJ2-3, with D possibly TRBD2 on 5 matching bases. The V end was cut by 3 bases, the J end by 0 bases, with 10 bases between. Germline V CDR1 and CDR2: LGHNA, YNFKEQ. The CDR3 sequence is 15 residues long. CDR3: CASSQAPGSTDTQYF. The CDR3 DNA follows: TGTGCCAGCAGCCAGGCCCCGGGAAGCACAGATACGCAGTATTTT.

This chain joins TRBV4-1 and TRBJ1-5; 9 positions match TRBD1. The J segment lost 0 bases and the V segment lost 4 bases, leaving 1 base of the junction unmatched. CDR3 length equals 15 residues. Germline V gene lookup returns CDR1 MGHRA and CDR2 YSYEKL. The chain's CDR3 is CASSRDRASNQPQHF. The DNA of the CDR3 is TGCGCCAGCAGCCGGGACAGGGCTAGCAATCAGCCCCAGCATTTT.

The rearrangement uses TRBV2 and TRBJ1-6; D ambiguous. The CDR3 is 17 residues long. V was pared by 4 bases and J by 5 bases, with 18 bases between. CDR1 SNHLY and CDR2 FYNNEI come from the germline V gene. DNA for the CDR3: TGTGCCAGCAGTGTATTTCGTCGGGGTGGTAATAATTCACCCCTCCACTTT. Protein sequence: CASSVFRRGGNNSPLHF. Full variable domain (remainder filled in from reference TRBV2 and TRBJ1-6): EPEVTQTPSHQVTQMGQEVILRCVPISNHLYFYWYRQILGQKVEFLVSFYNNEISEKSEIFDDQFSVERPDGSNFTLKIRSTKLEDSAMYFCASSVFRRGGNNSPLHFGNGTRLTVT.